This TCR beta chain was captured by sequencing in a study of type 1 regulatory T cells. Study in general: An in vitro protocol generated T-allo10, a Tr1-enriched, alloantigen-specific CD4 T cell product. General study results and limits: Compared with non-Tr1 cells, Tr1 cells showed a narrower TCR repertoire.

This CDR3 contains 17 residues. Germline loops: CDR1 SGHRS, CDR2 YFSETQ. Trimming took 5 bases from V and 1 from J; bases not matched to a gene: 8. With regard to this clonotype: Its antigen is unknown.

TCRdb itself ran the reads through MiXCR, one entry per CDR3 protein. The table lists approximately 45,000 distinct CDR3 sequences, more than 10% of them singletons, with 8% to 8.5% in the top ten. The chain recombines TRBV5-1 with TRBJ2-5; 13 nucleotides match TRBD2. This TCR came from a human donor in good health. The specimen sequenced was cultured non-Tr1 T cells, either the whole culture or a sorted T cell fraction (not recorded which). CDR3 DNA sequence: TGCGCCAGCAGGTTTGGACTAGCGGGAGTTAGCCAAGAGACCCAGTACTTC. Translated: CASRFGLAGVSQETQYF.